This T cell receptor (beta chain) was sequenced for a study of T cell changes during pregnancy in multiple sclerosis. Data came from immunoSEQ multiplex PCR; TCRdb stores just in-frame clones and leaves some out. The profile shows about 52,000 clones, approximately 92% of them singletons. This CDR3 is built from 12 residues. Per germline, CDR1 MNHEY and CDR2 SVGAGI. Trimming removed 5 bases at V and 3 bases at J, with 7 bases between. The source material was CD4+ T cells from peripheral blood mononuclear cells, sampled in the third trimester of pregnancy. This receptor was taken from a female donor with multiple sclerosis, enrolled in a pregnancy study. The chain joins TRBV6-5 to TRBJ1-2; D is undetermined. The CDR3 region is CASSPGDYGYTF. The CDR3 bases are TGTGCCAGCAGTCCGGGTGACTATGGCTACACCTTC.